A single sample gave rise to the 23 T cell receptor beta chains below, sequenced in a study of response to subunit inactivated influenza vaccine. TCRdb re-called the RT-PCR reads with MiXCR, one entry per CDR3 protein. This repertoire shows about 540,000 distinct CDR3 sequences, approximately 22% found once; its top ten account for roughly 2.8%. The same data also contributed to another study, on T cells expressing NK-cell markers. That study adds: As the method of synthesis, 5'RACE template switching with UMIs yielded TCR beta cDNA.

The sample consisted of CD4+ T cells sorted from PBMCs, taken approximately 13 days after vaccination. Every receptor here comes from a man between 50 and 59 years old who received an inactivated influenza vaccine.

The chain employs TRBV7-2 and TRBJ2-3; maybe TRBD2 (6 bases). This CDR3 region has 15 residues. The germline CDR1 and CDR2 sequences are SGHTA and FQGNSA. V lost 8 bases to trimming and J lost 2 bases, with 17 bases between them. The CDR3 here is CASAYRLGNTDTQYF. The CDR3 DNA follows: TGTGCCAGCGCCTACCGACTAGGAAACACAGATACGCAGTATTTT.

This clonotype appeared a few times. The rearrangement links TRBV9 to TRBJ2-1; D is unresolved. This CDR3 is 12 amino acids long. Trimming pared 2 bases from V and 6 bases from J, leaving 6 bases between. Germline V gene lookup returns CDR1 SGDLS and CDR2 YYNGEE. The CDR3 sequence: CASSVSLNEQFF. In nucleotides, the CDR3 is TGTGCCAGCAGCGTTTCCCTCAATGAGCAGTTCTTC.

V is TRBV20-1 and J is TRBJ2-1, with D maybe TRBD2 (5 bases). The CDR3 loop spans 14 amino acids. Per germline, CDR1 DFQATT and CDR2 SNEGSKA (reference sequence). CDR3 nucleotide sequence: TGCAGCCTAGGAGGAGGAAGCTCCTACAATGAGCAGTTCTTC. It yields the protein CSLGGGSSYNEQFF.

The chain couples TRBV28 to TRBJ2-7; D is unresolved. The CDR3 is 13 residues long. Trimming cost V 6 bases and J 6 bases, with 15 bases left between them. Per the germline V gene, CDR1 is MDHEN and CDR2 is SYDVKM. CDR3 sequence reads: CASRKRPVFEQYF. In DNA, the CDR3 is TGTGCCAGCAGAAAAAGGCCAGTGTTCGAGCAGTACTTC.

This clonotype was observed a few times. The chain carries TRBV19 and TRBJ1-2, with D hard to call. The CDR3 is 15 amino acids. Trimming removed 4 bases at V and 0 bases at J, with 12 bases between. Germline CDR1 is LNHDA and CDR2 is SQIVND (reference sequence). The CDR3 DNA reads as TGTGCCAGTAGTACCTCCGGAGGCGCTAACTATGGCTACACCTTC. Translation: CASSTSGGANYGYTF.

This clonotype was detected only a few times. The chain joins TRBV20-1 to TRBJ2-7, with 11 bases matching TRBD2. The CDR3 covers 14 residues. The V gene's germline CDR1 is DFQATT and CDR2 SNEGSKA (reference sequence). Losses at the gene ends were 5 bases for V and 4 bases for J; bases not matched to a gene: 7. CDR3 amino acids: CSAYPTSGAYEQYF. The CDR3 DNA is TGCAGTGCTTATCCGACTAGCGGGGCGTACGAGCAGTACTTC.

The chain couples TRBV9 to TRBJ2-7, with 11 positions matching TRBD2. The germline CDR1 and CDR2 sequences are SGDLS and YYNGEE. CDR3 length: 15 residues. The V segment lost 0 bases and the J segment 4 bases; nucleotides outside the gene matches: 3. CDR3 sequence (DNA): TGTGCCAGCAGCGTAGGACTAGCGGGAAGGTACGAGCAGTACTTC. This codes for CASSVGLAGRYEQYF.

The V call is TRBV6-2 or TRBV6-3, the J call TRBJ1-5; D is uncertain. Germline lookup yields CDR1 MNHEY and CDR2 SVGEGT. The CDR3 covers 13 residues. Trimming stripped 8 bases from V and 5 bases from J, with 13 bases between. DNA for the CDR3: TGTGCCAGCGGGATCGGATTTTATCAGCCCCAGCATTTT. Translated, it gives CASGIGFYQPQHF.

The genes are TRBV20-1 and TRBJ2-7; D not resolved. V dropped 3 bases and J dropped 3 bases, with 6 bases sitting between them. This CDR3 spans 11 amino acids. Germline V gene lookup returns CDR1 DFQATT and CDR2 SNEGSKA (reference sequence). This chain's CDR3 is CSASKIYEQYF. DNA for the CDR3: TGCAGTGCTAGTAAGATCTACGAGCAGTACTTC.

This clonotype has just a few counts. This chain connects TRBV4-1 to TRBJ1-3; 7 bases fit TRBD1. Looked up from germline, CDR1 is MGHRA and CDR2 is YSYEKL. There are 16 residues in the CDR3. J gave up 4 bases and V 2 bases, and 8 bases lay outside the gene matches. As DNA, the CDR3 is TGCGCCAGCAGCCAACCGGGACAGCGTCCCGGAAACACCATATATTTT. As protein: CASSQPGQRPGNTIYF.

The chain is built from TRBV12-3 or TRBV12-4 and TRBJ2-1; 9 nucleotides line up with TRBD1. The CDR3 is 17 residues long. The junction had 12 bases not matched to a gene; V was cut back by 4 bases and J by 5 bases. CDR3 amino acids: CASSYLLLGQGNNEQFF. CDR3 coding DNA: TGTGCCAGCAGTTACCTCCTTCTGGGACAGGGAAACAATGAGCAGTTCTTC.

The chain couples TRBV5-1 to TRBJ2-5, with D perhaps TRBD1 or TRBD2 (5 bases each). The ends were cut back, 7 bases at V and 5 bases at J, with 18 bases in the middle. This CDR3 region has 14 residues. CDR1 is SGHRS, CDR2 YFSETQ, per germline. The CDR3 region is CASDTGLLGETQYF. In nucleotides, the CDR3 is TGCGCCAGCGATACGGGGCTCCTTGGGGAGACCCAGTACTTC.

This rearrangement joins TRBV15 to TRBJ2-7; TRBD2 matches at 7 bases. V gave up 2 bases and J gave up 2 bases; unmatched junction bases: 15. There are 18 residues in the CDR3. In germline, CDR1 is LNHNV, CDR2 YYDKDF (reference sequence). The CDR3 DNA follows: TGTGCCACCAGCAGACCTTCCGGTGCGGGGAGGGATCCCTACGAGCAGTACTTC. Its protein product is CATSRPSGAGRDPYEQYF.

This clonotype was seen a handful of times. V usage is TRBV6-1 and J usage is TRBJ2-3, with D uncertain. The CDR3 is 15 residues long. CDR1 and CDR2 (germline): MNHNS, SASEGT. V lost 7 bases, J lost 1 base, and 15 bases lay in between. The CDR3 region is CASTNQLSRTDTQYF. For the CDR3, the DNA is TGTGCCAGCACCAACCAACTTTCGCGCACAGATACGCAGTATTTT.

V gene TRBV30 combines with J gene TRBJ2-3; no clear D. V was shortened by 1 base and J by 10 bases, with 15 bases between the two germline ends. This CDR3 contains 13 residues. Germline assignment: CDR1 GTSNPN and CDR2 SVGIG (reference sequence). The CDR3 DNA reads as TGTGCCTGGAGTGCCGGGCCAGGAGTCCCGCAGTATTTT. This translates into CAWSAGPGVPQYF.

This clonotype occurred a few times. The genes are TRBV7-2 and TRBJ1-2; D unresolved. Deletions cut 5 bases from V and 2 bases from J, with 9 bases between. CDR1 and CDR2 (germline): SGHTA, FQGNSA. This CDR3 contains 13 residues. CDR3 in amino acids: CASSPENNYGYTF. The CDR3 DNA reads as TGTGCCAGCAGCCCTGAAAACAACTATGGCTACACCTTC. The entire variable domain, with the rest obtained from reference TRBV7-2 and TRBJ1-2, is as follows: GAGVSQSPSNKVTEKGKDVELRCDPISGHTALYWYRQSLGQGLEFLIYFQGNSAPDKSGLPSDRFSAERTGGSVSTLTIQRTQQEDSAVYLCASSPENNYGYTFGSGTRLTVV.

The chain links TRBV28 to TRBJ2-1, with TRBD1 matching 7 bases. Germline V gene data show CDR1 as MDHEN and CDR2 as SYDVKM. CDR3 size: 15 residues. V lost 5 bases, J lost 6 bases, and 10 bases stayed unmatched. CDR3 DNA sequence: TGTGCCAGCAGTCCTGGACAGGTAGGGGCCAATGAGCAGTTCTTC. Protein sequence: CASSPGQVGANEQFF. The full variable domain, in which reference TRBV28 and TRBJ2-1 provide the parts outside the CDR3, is DVKVTQSSRYLVKRTGEKVFLECVQDMDHENMFWYRQDPGLGLRLIYFSYDVKMKEKGDIPEGYSVSREKKERFSLILESASTNQTSMYLCASSPGQVGANEQFFGPGTRLTVL.

This clonotype was observed once. This sequence joins TRBV28 and TRBJ1-2; D is unclear. This CDR3 spans 15 amino acids. Looked up from germline, CDR1 is MDHEN and CDR2 is SYDVKM. With 7 bases removed from V and 0 bases from J, the gap between germline ends came to 15 bases. The CDR3 loop reads CASTSRSGPNYGYTF. CDR3 nucleotides: TGTGCCAGCACCTCAAGGAGTGGACCTAACTATGGCTACACCTTC.

The rearrangement joins TRBV7-8 to TRBJ2-1; possibly TRBD2 for D (6 bases). The CDR3 sequence is 12 residues long. V was cut by 1 base and J by 10 bases, with 8 bases left in between. Germline lookup yields CDR1 SGHVS and CDR2 FQNEAQ. CDR3 residues: CASSLGGREQFF. The CDR3 DNA is TGTGCCAGCAGCTTAGGGGGGAGGGAGCAGTTCTTC.

Here the CDR3 DNA reads TGCAGTGCTAGTGCTGTCGGCCCCCAGCATTTT. It yields the protein CSASAVGPQHF. This chain uses TRBV20-1 with TRBJ1-5, with unresolved D. This CDR3 spans 11 amino acids. Trimming took 3 bases from V and 10 from J, leaving 10 bases between them. Germline V gene data show CDR1 as DFQATT and CDR2 as SNEGSKA (reference sequence).

The rearrangement links TRBV3-1 to TRBJ1-5; 8 bases align to TRBD1. The CDR3 is 14 residues long. Trimming at V came to 6 bases and at J to 4 bases, leaving 5 bases not matched to a gene. The germline V gene has CDR1 LGHDT and CDR2 YNNKEL (reference sequence). As DNA, the CDR3 is TGTGCCAGCAGTTCAGGGGGCACGAATCAGCCCCAGCATTTT. This gives the protein CASSSGGTNQPQHF.

This clonotype was seen at least ten times. J is TRBJ2-5 and V is TRBV29-1; TRBD2 matches 11 bases. The CDR3 has 13 amino acids. Germline CDR1 is SQVTM and CDR2 is ANQGSEA. After removal of 5 bases from V and 5 bases from J, the junction contained 4 bases not matched to a gene. The CDR3 reads CSVRPSGGETQYF. For the CDR3, the DNA is TGCAGCGTTAGGCCTAGCGGGGGGGAGACCCAGTACTTC.

The chain joins TRBV7-2 to TRBJ2-3; 14 nucleotides align to TRBD2. Germline CDR1 and CDR2: SGHTA and FQGNSA. The length of the CDR3 is 16 residues. J gave up 1 base and V 5 bases, and 2 bases lay outside the gene matches. CDR3 sequence reads: CASSPTSGGGTDTQYF. CDR3 nucleotide sequence: TGTGCCAGCAGCCCGACTAGCGGGGGGGGCACAGATACGCAGTATTTT.